This T cell receptor beta chain comes out of a study of blood T cell repertoires in COVID-19. Study background: Spain, Italy and the United States supplied samples that represented acute and convalescent COVID-19. Sources were T cells, B-cell-depleted T cells, or PBMCs; the material itself was cDNA or gDNA.

In the original analysis: Amplified reference gene primers provided the basis for estimating nucleated cell counts. The protocol was immunoSEQ multiplex PCR, while the TCRdb copy is restricted to in-frame clones and leaves out a portion. Clone size and the V and J calls come from that table; the DNA yielded D and trimming. This sample has 200,000 to 250,000 clones, with roughly 90% found just once. The CDR3 runs to 16 residues. Germline values: CDR1 MDHEN, CDR2 SYDVKM. The junction had 12 bases not matched to a gene; V was cut back by 5 bases and J by 7 bases. The receptor comes from a woman in her fifties or sixties with acute or convalescent COVID-19. The V gene is TRBV28, the J gene TRBJ1-4; 8 bases match TRBD1. The sample consisted of peripheral blood. CDR3: CASSRPSGGLGEKLFF. The CDR3 DNA reads as TGTGCCAGCAGTCGCCCCTCAGGGGGCCTCGGTGAAAAACTGTTTTTT.